The T cell receptor (beta chain) described here comes from a study of cytomegalovirus exposure and HLA in healthy donors. Whole-study context: There were 117 million unique TCR beta sequences, drawn from 150 million to 200 million T cells, in an earlier analysis.

CDR1 is SGHAT, CDR2 FQNNGV, per germline. V gave up 5 bases and J gave up 5 bases, with 15 bases separating them. This CDR3 region has 15 residues. PCR amplification relied on 60 Vbeta primers (plus 13 Jbeta primers). The assay was immunoSEQ multiplex PCR, and TCRdb's table has in-frame clones only and misses some. The sample carries some 80,000 clones, roughly 79% recorded once. Sequencing input: PBMCs. The V gene is TRBV11-2, the J gene TRBJ2-2, with D unclear. This TCR was recovered from a young man in good health and CMV-seropositive. CDR3 sequence reads: CASSPRTMGTGELFF. The CDR3 nucleotides are TGTGCCAGCAGCCCCCGAACTATGGGTACCGGGGAGCTGTTTTTT.